This T cell receptor (beta chain) was obtained from a study of T-cell memory formation after mild COVID-19. Study at large: TCR clusters mostly belonged to single donors.

This CDR3 comprises 16 residues. Germline V lookup: CDR1 SGDLS, CDR2 YYNGEE. V gave up 3 bases and J gave up 2 bases, with 18 bases separating them. cDNA libraries for TCR alpha and TCR beta, carrying sample barcodes and UMIs, came from 5'RACE with constant-segment primers. TCRdb reprocessed the 5' RACE reads with MiXCR, giving one entry per CDR3 protein. Of under 85,000 distinct CDR3 sequences in the sample, roughly 13% are singletons; the top ten hold 30% to 35%. In this sample, this clonotype turned up a few times. The TCR was taken from an adult woman who had mild COVID-19 (a few samples of this study predate the infection). Cell type and time point are not known. The sequencing input was PBMCs or a T cell subset sorted from them (not recorded which). The chain links TRBV9 to TRBJ2-7, with D possibly TRBD2 on 7 matching bases. The CDR3 DNA reads TGTGCCAGCAGCGCAGGTTCGGGCGGGGGCACCTACGAGCAGTACTTC. Protein product: CASSAGSGGGTYEQYF.